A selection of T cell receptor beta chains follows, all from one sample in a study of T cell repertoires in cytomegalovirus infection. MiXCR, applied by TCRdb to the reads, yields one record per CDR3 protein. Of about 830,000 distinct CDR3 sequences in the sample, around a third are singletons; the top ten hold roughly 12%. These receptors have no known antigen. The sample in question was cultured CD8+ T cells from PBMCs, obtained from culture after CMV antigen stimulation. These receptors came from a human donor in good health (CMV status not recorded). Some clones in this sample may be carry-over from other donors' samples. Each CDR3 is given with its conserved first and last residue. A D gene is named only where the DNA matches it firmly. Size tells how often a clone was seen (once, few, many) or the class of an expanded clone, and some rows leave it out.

DNA: TGTGCCAGCAGTCGGACTAGCGGGGCCTCCTCGGAGAATGAGCAGTTCTTC
CDR3: CASSRTSGASSENEQFF
size: few
V: TRBV6-5
J: TRBJ2-1
D: TRBD2

DNA: TGTGCCAGCAGTGAGACGTGGGGGACAGGGCTCAAGCATAGGTTCTTC
CDR3: CASSETWGTGLKHRFF
size: NA
V: TRBV6-1
J: TRBJ2-1
D: TRBD1

DNA: TGTGTCAGCAGCCATTATAACCACAATGAGCAGTTCTTC
CDR3: CVSSHYNHNEQFF
size: NA
V: TRBV4-2
J: TRBJ2-1
D: NA

DNA: TGTGCCAGCAGTTTCATTACCTCGATTAGACAGGGGGAAACCGGGGAGCTGTTTTTT
CDR3: CASSFITSIRQGETGELFF
size: NA
V: TRBV12-3/TRBV12-4
J: TRBJ2-2
D: TRBD1

DNA: TGTGCCAGCAGTCAGAGCGGGGCACCAGCCTACAATGAGCAGTTCTTC
CDR3: CASSQSGAPAYNEQFF
size: NA
V: TRBV5-4
J: TRBJ2-1
D: TRBD2

DNA: TGTGCCAGCAGTCCACTGGAACTAGGGAATCAGCCCCAGCATTTT
CDR3: CASSPLELGNQPQHF
size: few
V: TRBV6-2/TRBV6-3
J: TRBJ1-5
D: NA

DNA: TGTGCCAGCAGCTTACCCATAAGCGGGGGGCACCAAGAGACCCAGTACTTC
CDR3: CASSLPISGGHQETQYF
size: few
V: TRBV7-9
J: TRBJ2-5
D: TRBD2

DNA: TGTGCCAGCAGCTTAGTTGCGGGGGGGCTTAGGGATACGCAGTATTTT
CDR3: CASSLVAGGLRDTQYF
size: many
V: TRBV7-8
J: TRBJ2-3
D: TRBD2

DNA: TGCAGTGCGTCGACAGGGAGGTACCAGCCCCAGCATTTT
CDR3: CSASTGRYQPQHF
size: NA
V: TRBV20-1
J: TRBJ1-5
D: TRBD1

DNA: TGTGCCAGCAGCTTCGTAACTCTCTATGGCTACACCTTC
CDR3: CASSFVTLYGYTF
size: NA
V: TRBV7-2
J: TRBJ1-2
D: NA

DNA: TGTGCCAGCAGCGACTTGTTAAGGTCGGCGGCTGGAAACACCATATATTTT
CDR3: CASSDLLRSAAGNTIYF
size: many
V: TRBV7-6
J: TRBJ1-3
D: NA

DNA: TGTGCCAGCAGTTTCAATATCATGGCCCAGCATTTT
CDR3: CASSFNIMAQHF
size: few
V: TRBV12-3/TRBV12-4
J: TRBJ1-5
D: NA

DNA: TGCAGCGTCGAGGGACTAGCGGGGGGGCCCGAAGCCAAAAACATTCAGTACTTC
CDR3: CSVEGLAGGPEAKNIQYF
size: many
V: TRBV29-1
J: TRBJ2-4
D: TRBD2

DNA: TGTGCCAGCAGAGGACAGGGCGCACGTGAAGCTTTCTTT
CDR3: CASRGQGAREAFF
size: NA
V: TRBV12-3/TRBV12-4
J: TRBJ1-1
D: TRBD1

DNA: TGTGCCAGCAGCTCGGGACAGGCGGGCACTGAAGCTTTCTTT
CDR3: CASSSGQAGTEAFF
size: many
V: TRBV7-8
J: TRBJ1-1
D: TRBD1

DNA: TGCGCCAGCAGCCAAAGGACCAGCACAGATACGCAGTATTTT
CDR3: CASSQRTSTDTQYF
size: few
V: TRBV4-3
J: TRBJ2-3
D: NA

DNA: TGTGCCACCGGCATGTGGCTCTCCAATTCCGGCTACACCTTC
CDR3: CATGMWLSNSGYTF
size: NA
V: TRBV24-1
J: TRBJ1-2
D: NA

DNA: TGTGCCAGCAGCTCCCGACTAGCGGGGGGCGTTACGTACGAGCAGTACTTC
CDR3: CASSSRLAGGVTYEQYF
size: NA
V: TRBV7-6
J: TRBJ2-7
D: TRBD2

DNA: TGTGCCAACAGTCCTCCGGGACAGGGCTACAATGAGCAGTTCTTC
CDR3: CANSPPGQGYNEQFF
size: NA
V: TRBV5-6
J: TRBJ2-1
D: TRBD1

DNA: TGTGCCAGCAGTCCTACTAGCGGCACAGATACGCAGTATTTT
CDR3: CASSPTSGTDTQYF
size: many
V: TRBV11-3
J: TRBJ2-3
D: TRBD2

DNA: TGCGCCAGCACCCTCGAGTTGGGGGCTTCCTACAATGAGCAGTTCTTC
CDR3: CASTLELGASYNEQFF
size: NA
V: TRBV4-1
J: TRBJ2-1
D: NA

DNA: TGTGCCAGCAGCTTAGCGGAGCATCAGCCCCAGCATTTT
CDR3: CASSLAEHQPQHF
size: NA
V: TRBV7-6
J: TRBJ1-5
D: NA

DNA: TGTGCCAGCAACAAAATGGGCAGAAGCTGGATGAACACTGAAGCTTTCTTT
CDR3: CASNKMGRSWMNTEAFF
size: NA
V: TRBV7-9
J: TRBJ1-1
D: NA

DNA: TGTGCCAGCAGCGAACAGATCCGGGACAGCTCCTACGAGCAGTACTTC
CDR3: CASSEQIRDSSYEQYF
size: NA
V: TRBV7-4
J: TRBJ2-7
D: TRBD1

DNA: TGTGCCAGCAGTTCCTCGGGACAGACGAACACTGAAGCTTTCTTT
CDR3: CASSSSGQTNTEAFF
size: NA
V: TRBV12-3/TRBV12-4
J: TRBJ1-1
D: TRBD1

DNA: TGTGCCAGCAGCTTAGCGAGGGACACAGATACGCAGTATTTT
CDR3: CASSLARDTDTQYF
size: few
V: TRBV7-9
J: TRBJ2-3
D: NA

DNA: TGTGCCAGCAGCTTCTCCTATGTACCTACCGGTCACCGCTCCTACGAGCAGTACTTC
CDR3: CASSFSYVPTGHRSYEQYF
size: many
V: TRBV7-8
J: TRBJ2-7
D: NA

DNA: TGTGCCAGCGGTAAGGTTTTGTCAGTCCTGTACAATGAGCAGTTCTTC
CDR3: CASGKVLSVLYNEQFF
size: few
V: TRBV28
J: TRBJ2-1
D: NA

DNA: TGTGCCAGCAAAGGCGGGGGGGGCTCCGATACGCAGTATTTT
CDR3: CASKGGGGSDTQYF
size: NA
V: TRBV12-3/TRBV12-4
J: TRBJ2-3
D: TRBD2

DNA: TGTGCCAGCAGTTTACCCCTCGGGGCGGGGGACACAGATACGCAGTATTTT
CDR3: CASSLPLGAGDTDTQYF
size: few
V: TRBV27
J: TRBJ2-3
D: TRBD2

DNA: TGTGCCAGCAGGAGGGTCATGGAGACAAATGAGCAGTTCTTC
CDR3: CASRRVMETNEQFF
size: few
V: TRBV28
J: TRBJ2-1
D: NA

DNA: TGTGCCATCAGGGAATATAGCGGGGGGGCCCGCACAGATACGCAGTATTTT
CDR3: CAIREYSGGARTDTQYF
size: few
V: TRBV10-3
J: TRBJ2-3
D: TRBD2

DNA: TGCAGCGTTGGGAATGGGGACACTGAAGCTTTCTTT
CDR3: CSVGNGDTEAFF
size: NA
V: TRBV29-1
J: TRBJ1-1
D: NA

DNA: TGTGCCAGCAGCCAAGTGGAGGGGGCGATTGGAGATACGCAGTATTTT
CDR3: CASSQVEGAIGDTQYF
size: NA
V: TRBV14
J: TRBJ2-3
D: NA

DNA: TGTGCCAGCAGCCCCGGGACCCTGGAGGGGGATACGCAGTATTTT
CDR3: CASSPGTLEGDTQYF
size: NA
V: TRBV11-3
J: TRBJ2-3
D: NA

DNA: TGTGCCAGCAGCTCACGACTAGCGGGGGTCATCCGGCAGTTCTTC
CDR3: CASSSRLAGVIRQFF
size: once
V: TRBV7-6
J: TRBJ2-1
D: TRBD2

DNA: TGTGCCAGCAGCTTAGAGTACAGCGGGTCTGGAAACACCATATATTTT
CDR3: CASSLEYSGSGNTIYF
size: many
V: TRBV7-8
J: TRBJ1-3
D: NA

DNA: TGTGCCAGCAGCCCTTGGGACAGCGAACAAGAGACCCAGTACTTC
CDR3: CASSPWDSEQETQYF
size: NA
V: TRBV7-6
J: TRBJ2-5
D: TRBD1

DNA: TGTGCCAGCAGCCCCTTCACTAGATCTAGCACAGATACGCAGTATTTT
CDR3: CASSPFTRSSTDTQYF
size: many
V: TRBV11-2
J: TRBJ2-3
D: NA

DNA: TGTGCCAGCAGCTTATACACCCGACAGGTTTTCTCTGGAAACACCATATATTTT
CDR3: CASSLYTRQVFSGNTIYF
size: few
V: TRBV7-2
J: TRBJ1-3
D: NA

DNA: TGTGCCACCAGTGACACGGACGGTGGCGCATTAGATACGCAGTATTTT
CDR3: CATSDTDGGALDTQYF
size: NA
V: TRBV24-1
J: TRBJ2-3
D: NA

DNA: TGTGCCAGCAGCCTCGCGAGCCCTCTGGGGGGTCGGAACAATGAGCAGTTCTTC
CDR3: CASSLASPLGGRNNEQFF
size: NA
V: TRBV6-6
J: TRBJ2-1
D: NA

DNA: TGTGCCAGCAGTCGTCCAGAACAAGAGACCCAGTACTTC
CDR3: CASSRPEQETQYF
size: few
V: TRBV3-1
J: TRBJ2-5
D: NA

DNA: TGTGCCACCTCTTCCCACCGGGACAACTATGGCTACACCTTC
CDR3: CATSSHRDNYGYTF
size: few
V: TRBV27
J: TRBJ1-2
D: NA

DNA: TGTGCCAGCAGCGCCACCCGGGACAGGGGGGTCTCAACTAATGAAAAACTGTTTTTT
CDR3: CASSATRDRGVSTNEKLFF
size: NA
V: TRBV7-9
J: TRBJ1-4
D: TRBD1

DNA: TGTGCCAGCAGTGATATGGTAACAGGCTCAAATCAGCCCCAGCATTTT
CDR3: CASSDMVTGSNQPQHF
size: few
V: TRBV6-1
J: TRBJ1-5
D: NA

DNA: TGTGCCAGCACCCACAGTCTCAATCAGCCCCAGCATTTT
CDR3: CASTHSLNQPQHF
size: NA
V: TRBV12-3/TRBV12-4
J: TRBJ1-5
D: NA

DNA: TGTGCCAGCAGCGTAGATTATAGCGGGGGGTTTGCAGATACGCAGTATTTT
CDR3: CASSVDYSGGFADTQYF
size: few
V: TRBV7-2
J: TRBJ2-3
D: TRBD2

DNA: TGTGCCAGCAGCTTAGGTGGGACAGGGAACGACTACGAGCAGTACTTC
CDR3: CASSLGGTGNDYEQYF
size: NA
V: TRBV7-9
J: TRBJ2-7
D: TRBD1

DNA: TGTGCCACCAGCAGAGATCGGGGACAGGGGAGAGCCCAGCCCCAGCATTTT
CDR3: CATSRDRGQGRAQPQHF
size: NA
V: TRBV15
J: TRBJ1-5
D: TRBD1

DNA: TGTGCCAGCAGTGAAGAACCTAGCGGGGGGGCCCTCGAGCAGTACTTC
CDR3: CASSEEPSGGALEQYF
size: many
V: TRBV6-1
J: TRBJ2-7
D: TRBD2

DNA: TGTGCCAGCAGTTTCGTTGGGGGGACGCACAATGAGCAGTTCTTC
CDR3: CASSFVGGTHNEQFF
size: NA
V: TRBV12-3/TRBV12-4
J: TRBJ2-1
D: NA